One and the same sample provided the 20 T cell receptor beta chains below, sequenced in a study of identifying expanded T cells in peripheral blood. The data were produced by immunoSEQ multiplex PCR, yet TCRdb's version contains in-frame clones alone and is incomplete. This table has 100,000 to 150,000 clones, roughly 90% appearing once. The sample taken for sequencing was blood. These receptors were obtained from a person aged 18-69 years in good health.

In nucleotides, the CDR3 is TGTGCCAGCAGCTTATCCACCGGGGAGCTGTTTTTT. The encoded protein is CASSLSTGELFF. V usage is TRBV11-2 and J usage is TRBJ2-2; D is ambiguous. Germline CDR1 SGHAT, CDR2 FQNNGV. V gave up 2 bases and J gave up 4 bases, with 2 bases separating them. The CDR3 is 12 residues long.

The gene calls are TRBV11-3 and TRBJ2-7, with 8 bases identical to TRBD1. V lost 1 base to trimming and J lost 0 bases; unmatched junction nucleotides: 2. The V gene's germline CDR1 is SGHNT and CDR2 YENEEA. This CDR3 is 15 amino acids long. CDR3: CASSLGRGHSYEQYF. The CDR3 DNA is TGTGCCAGCAGCTTAGGCAGGGGGCACTCCTACGAGCAGTACTTC.

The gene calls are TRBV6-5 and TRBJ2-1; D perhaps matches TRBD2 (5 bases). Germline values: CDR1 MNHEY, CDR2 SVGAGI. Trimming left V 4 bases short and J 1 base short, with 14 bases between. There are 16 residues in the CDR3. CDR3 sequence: CASSSPGLESYNEQFF. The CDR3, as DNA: TGTGCCAGCAGTTCCCCCGGACTCGAGTCCTACAATGAGCAGTTCTTC.

Here the CDR3 DNA reads TGCAGCGCCCTGACTAGCGGGAGCTTCAATGAGCAGTTCTTC. It specifies CSALTSGSFNEQFF. The chain is built from TRBV29-1 and TRBJ2-1; 12 bases match TRBD2. The CDR3 is 14 amino acids. Losses at the gene ends were 7 bases for V and 6 bases for J; bases not matched to a gene: 7. Looked up from germline, CDR1 is SQVTM and CDR2 is ANQGSEA.

Written as DNA, the CDR3 is TGTGCCAGCAGCCTCCTTTTTAGTGCTGAAGCTTTCTTT. Protein: CASSLLFSAEAFF. This chain uses TRBV7-9 with TRBJ1-1, with D hard to call. CDR3 length equals 13 residues. The V end lost 5 bases, the J end lost 6 bases, and 13 bases lay between the germline ends. The germline V gene has CDR1 SEHNR and CDR2 FQNEAQ (reference sequence).

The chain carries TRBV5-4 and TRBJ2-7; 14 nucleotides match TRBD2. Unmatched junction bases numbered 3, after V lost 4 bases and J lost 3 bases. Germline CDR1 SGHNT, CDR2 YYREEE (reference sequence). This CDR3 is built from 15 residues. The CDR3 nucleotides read TGTGCCAGCAGCCCGGGACTAGCGGGAGTCTACGAGCAGTACTTC. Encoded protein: CASSPGLAGVYEQYF.

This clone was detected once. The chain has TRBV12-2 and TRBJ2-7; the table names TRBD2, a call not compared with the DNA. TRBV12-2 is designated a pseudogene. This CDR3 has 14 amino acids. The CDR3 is CASRFRCTSSEQYF. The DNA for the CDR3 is TGTGCAAGTCGCTTCCGTTGTACTAGTTCAGAGCAGTACTTC.

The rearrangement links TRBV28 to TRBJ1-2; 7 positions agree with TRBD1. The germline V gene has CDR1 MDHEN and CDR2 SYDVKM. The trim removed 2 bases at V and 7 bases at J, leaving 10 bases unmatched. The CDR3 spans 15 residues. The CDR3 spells CASSLPEQGKGGYTF. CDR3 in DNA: TGTGCCAGCAGTTTACCAGAACAGGGGAAGGGTGGCTACACCTTC.

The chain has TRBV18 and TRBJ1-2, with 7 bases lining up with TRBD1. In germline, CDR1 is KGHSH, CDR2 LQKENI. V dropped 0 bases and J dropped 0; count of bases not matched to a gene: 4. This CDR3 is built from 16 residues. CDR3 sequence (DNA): TGTGCCAGCTCACCACCGGACAGGATTTCTAACTATGGCTACACCTTC. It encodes CASSPPDRISNYGYTF. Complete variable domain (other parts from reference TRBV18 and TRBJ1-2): NAGVMQNPRHLVRRRGQEARLRCSPMKGHSHVYWYRQLPEEGLKFMVYLQKENIIDESGMPKERFSAEFPKEGPSILRIQQVVRGDSAAYFCASSPPDRISNYGYTFGSGTRLTVV.

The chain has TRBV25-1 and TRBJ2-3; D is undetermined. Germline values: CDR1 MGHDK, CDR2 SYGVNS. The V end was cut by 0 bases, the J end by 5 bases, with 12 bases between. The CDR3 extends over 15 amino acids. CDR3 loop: CASSEYRKGLDTQYF. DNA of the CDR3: TGTGCCAGCAGTGAATATAGGAAGGGTTTAGATACGCAGTATTTT. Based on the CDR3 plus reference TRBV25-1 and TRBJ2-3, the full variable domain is EADIYQTPRYLVIGTGKKITLECSQTMGHDKMYWYQQDPGMELHLIHYSYGVNSTEKGDLSSESTVSRIRTEHFPLTLESARPSHTSQYLCASSEYRKGLDTQYFGPGTRLTVL.

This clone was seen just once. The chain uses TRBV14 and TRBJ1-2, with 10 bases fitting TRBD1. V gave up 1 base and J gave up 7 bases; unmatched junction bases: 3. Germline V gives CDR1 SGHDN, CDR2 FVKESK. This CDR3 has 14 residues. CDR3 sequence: CASSQGQGAFGYTF. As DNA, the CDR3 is TGTGCCAGCAGCCAAGGACAGGGGGCGTTTGGCTACACCTTC.

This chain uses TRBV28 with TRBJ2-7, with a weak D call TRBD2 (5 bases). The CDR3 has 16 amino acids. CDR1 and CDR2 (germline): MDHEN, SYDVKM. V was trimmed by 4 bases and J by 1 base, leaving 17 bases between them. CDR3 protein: CASSSPSFGISYEQYF. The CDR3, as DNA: TGTGCCAGCAGTTCCCCAAGTTTCGGGATTTCCTACGAGCAGTACTTC.

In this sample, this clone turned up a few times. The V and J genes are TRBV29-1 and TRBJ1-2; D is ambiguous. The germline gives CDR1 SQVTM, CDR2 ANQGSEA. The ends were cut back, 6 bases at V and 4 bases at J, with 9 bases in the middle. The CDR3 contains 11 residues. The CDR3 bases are TGCAGCGTGGACCGGATCTATGGCTACACCTTC. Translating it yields CSVDRIYGYTF.

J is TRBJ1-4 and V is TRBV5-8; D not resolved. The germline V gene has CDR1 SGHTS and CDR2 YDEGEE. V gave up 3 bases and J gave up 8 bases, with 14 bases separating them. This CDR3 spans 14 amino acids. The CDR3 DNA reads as TGTGCCAGCAGCTCTCGTGGTGGACGCGAAAAACTGTTTTTT. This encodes CASSSRGGREKLFF. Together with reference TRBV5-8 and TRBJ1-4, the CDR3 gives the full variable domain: EAGVTQSPTHLIKTRGQQATLRCSPISGHTSVYWYQQALGLGLQFLLWYDEGEERNRGNFPPRFSGRQFPNYSSELNVNALELEDSALYLCASSSRGGREKLFFGSGTQLSVL.

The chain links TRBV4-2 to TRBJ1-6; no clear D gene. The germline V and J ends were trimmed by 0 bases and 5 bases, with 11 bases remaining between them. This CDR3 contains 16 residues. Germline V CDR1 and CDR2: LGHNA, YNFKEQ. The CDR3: CASSQDLQLNNSPLHF. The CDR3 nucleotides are TGTGCCAGCAGCCAAGATCTTCAGCTAAATAATTCACCCCTCCACTTT.

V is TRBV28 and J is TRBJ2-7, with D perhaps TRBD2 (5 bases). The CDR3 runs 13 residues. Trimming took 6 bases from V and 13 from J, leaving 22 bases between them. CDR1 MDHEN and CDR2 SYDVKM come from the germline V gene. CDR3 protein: CASRVPEAGLIYF. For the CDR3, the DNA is TGTGCCAGCAGGGTTCCTGAGGCGGGTCTTATCTACTTC.

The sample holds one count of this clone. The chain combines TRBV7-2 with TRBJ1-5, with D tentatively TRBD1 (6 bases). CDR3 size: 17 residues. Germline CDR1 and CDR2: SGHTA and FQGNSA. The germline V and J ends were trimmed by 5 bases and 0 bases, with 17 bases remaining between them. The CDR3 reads CASSQFTGTNSNQPQHF. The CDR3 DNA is TGTGCCAGCAGCCAATTCACAGGGACGAATAGCAATCAGCCCCAGCATTTT.

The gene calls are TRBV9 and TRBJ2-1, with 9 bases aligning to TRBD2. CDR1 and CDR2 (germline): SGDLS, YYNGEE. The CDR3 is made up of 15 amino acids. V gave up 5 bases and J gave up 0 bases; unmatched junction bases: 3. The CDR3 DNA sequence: TGTGCCAGCAGTCGTAGCGGGGGCTCCTACAATGAGCAGTTCTTC. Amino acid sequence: CASSRSGGSYNEQFF.

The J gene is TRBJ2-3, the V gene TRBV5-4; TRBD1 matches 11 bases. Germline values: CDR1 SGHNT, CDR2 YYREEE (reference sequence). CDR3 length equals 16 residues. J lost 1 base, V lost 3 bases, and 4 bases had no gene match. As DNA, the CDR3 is TGTGCCAGCAGCTCCTGGACAGGGGGCGGCACAGATACGCAGTATTTT. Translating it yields CASSSWTGGGTDTQYF.

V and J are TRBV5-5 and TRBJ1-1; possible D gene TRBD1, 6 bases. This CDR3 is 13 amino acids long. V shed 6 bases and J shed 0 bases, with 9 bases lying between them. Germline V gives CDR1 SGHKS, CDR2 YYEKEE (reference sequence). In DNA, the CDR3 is TGTGCCAGCACGACAGGTATGAACACTGAAGCTTTCTTT. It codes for CASTTGMNTEAFF.